Presented here are 18 T cell receptor beta chains from one specimen sequenced in a study of blood T cell repertoires in COVID-19. Produced via immunoSEQ multiplex PCR; TCRdb's table is partial and in-frame only. The repertoire consists of 250,000 to 300,000 clones, with 70% to 90% occurring once and the leading ten covering over 6%. Sequencing was performed on peripheral blood. Receptors were obtained from a young woman who had recovered from COVID-19.

This clone has more than one count but fewer than ten. The chain carries TRBV15 and TRBJ2-6, with 7 nucleotides matching TRBD1. CDR3 length: 19 residues. J was trimmed by 0 bases and V by 0 bases; bases with no gene match: 8. Looked up from germline, CDR1 is LNHNV and CDR2 is YYDKDF (reference sequence). The chain's CDR3 is CATSRDRWTGSSGANVLTF. For the CDR3, the DNA is TGTGCCACCAGCAGAGATCGGTGGACAGGTAGCTCTGGGGCCAACGTCCTGACTTTC.

This clone was seen a single time. This chain uses TRBV2 with TRBJ1-2; 10 nucleotides align to TRBD1. The CDR3 runs to 16 residues. With V trimmed by 6 bases and J by 4 bases, 11 bases remained unmatched. Germline loops: CDR1 SNHLY, CDR2 FYNNEI. CDR3 residues: CASSPFRQGASYGYTF. CDR3 nucleotides: TGTGCCAGCAGCCCCTTTAGACAGGGGGCAAGCTATGGCTACACCTTC.

CDR3 in amino acids: CASRNQDRGTEAFF. The CDR3 DNA sequence: TGTGCCAGCAGAAATCAGGACAGGGGCACTGAAGCTTTCTTT. The chain has TRBV4-2 and TRBJ1-1, with 9 bases lining up with TRBD1. The CDR3 consists of 14 residues. V dropped 6 bases and J dropped 4; count of bases not matched to a gene: 6. The V gene's germline CDR1 is LGHNA and CDR2 YNFKEQ.

This chain links TRBV4-1 with TRBJ2-7; 7 nucleotides agree with TRBD1. CDR3 length equals 15 residues. Germline V lookup: CDR1 MGHRA, CDR2 YSYEKL. The V gene end was trimmed by 2 bases and the J gene end by 2 bases; junction bases not matched to a gene: 6. CDR3 nucleotides: TGCGCCAGCAGCCAAACAGGGGCGCAAACCTACGAGCAGTACTTC. This codes for CASSQTGAQTYEQYF.

The V gene is TRBV30, the J gene TRBJ2-7; D perhaps matches TRBD1 (6 bases). This CDR3 spans 13 amino acids. The V gene lost 2 bases and the J gene lost 2 bases, with 10 bases spanning the gap. Germline CDR1 reads GTSNPN; CDR2 reads SVGIG (reference sequence). CDR3 DNA sequence: TGTGCCTGGAGTCTGGCAGGGGCCTACGAGCAGTACTTC. It is translated as CAWSLAGAYEQYF. Variable domain in full (rest from reference TRBV30 and TRBJ2-7): SQTIHQWPATLVQPVGSPLSLECTVEGTSNPNLYWYRQAAGRGLQLLFYSVGIGQISSEVPQNLSASRPQDRQFILSSKKLLLSDSGFYLCAWSLAGAYEQYFGPGTRLTVT.

V usage is TRBV13 and J usage is TRBJ1-2, with 9 positions matching TRBD1. V gave up 5 bases and J gave up 8 bases; unmatched junction bases: 6. The V gene's germline CDR1 is PRHDT and CDR2 FYEKMQ (reference sequence). CDR3 length: 13 amino acids. CDR3 nucleotide sequence: TGTGCCAGCAGCAAAGGGACAGGGAACGGCTACACCTTC. It yields the protein CASSKGTGNGYTF.

The rearrangement links TRBV5-8 to TRBJ2-7; weak D call: TRBD2 (5 bases). The CDR3 totals 16 residues. The germline gives CDR1 SGHTS, CDR2 YDEGEE. Trimming stripped 0 bases from V and 3 bases from J, with 16 bases between. CDR3 DNA sequence: TGTGCCAGCAGCTTGGCGGGCCGGGGTGATAGCTACGAGCAGTACTTC. It translates to CASSLAGRGDSYEQYF.

This clone was picked up one time. The chain joins TRBV5-1 to TRBJ1-1, with a tentative D call TRBD1 (6 bases). The germline CDR1 and CDR2 sequences are SGHRS and YFSETQ. Trimming stripped 0 bases from V and 10 bases from J, with 13 bases between. The CDR3 is 13 residues long. CDR3 residues: CASSLAGAGTAFF. The CDR3 DNA reads as TGCGCCAGCAGCTTGGCAGGGGCAGGAACAGCTTTCTTT.

J is TRBJ2-5 and V is TRBV11-2; 7 bases are a match to TRBD2. With V trimmed by 6 bases and J by 2 bases, 3 bases remained unmatched. Germline V gene lookup returns CDR1 SGHAT and CDR2 FQNNGV. This CDR3 spans 13 amino acids. CDR3 in DNA: TGTGCCAGCAGTGGGGGGGTACAAGAGACCCAGTACTTC. Translated: CASSGGVQETQYF.

The DNA for the CDR3 is TGCGCCAGCAGCTTGCGGACGGACTCTTATGGCTACACCTTC. Translated, it gives CASSLRTDSYGYTF. This chain connects TRBV5-1 to TRBJ1-2; D is unclear. The CDR3 length is 14 residues. CDR1 SGHRS and CDR2 YFSETQ come from the germline V gene. The V gene lost 1 base and the J gene lost 5 bases, with 12 bases spanning the gap.

V usage is TRBV7-6 and J usage is TRBJ2-1, with 12 positions matching TRBD2. The germline gives CDR1 SGHVS, CDR2 FNYEAQ. Trimming took 1 base from V and 0 from J; bases not matched to a gene: 4. The CDR3 extends over 18 amino acids. The CDR3 protein is CASSLDLAGGSSYNEQFF. CDR3 coding DNA: TGTGCCAGCAGCTTAGACCTAGCGGGGGGGTCCTCCTACAATGAGCAGTTCTTC.

The chain employs TRBV7-9 and TRBJ1-1; unclear D gene. Germline assignment: CDR1 SEHNR and CDR2 FQNEAQ (reference sequence). V gave up 5 bases and J gave up 1 base, with 11 bases separating them. The CDR3 runs to 14 residues. The CDR3 DNA follows: TGTGCCAGCAGCCGAGACGGGGAGAACACTGAAGCTTTCTTT. It is translated as CASSRDGENTEAFF.

The gene calls are TRBV23-1 and TRBJ2-7; D call uncertain. TRBV23-1 is known as an ORF, though its function is uncertain. This CDR3 has 13 residues. V gave up 6 bases and J gave up 6 bases, with 15 bases separating them. In DNA form, the CDR3 reads TGCGCCAGCAGCCAAGGGCCCAACTGCGAGCAGTACTTC. Encoded protein: CASSQGPNCEQYF.

The chain has TRBV23-1 and TRBJ2-3, with D unclear. TRBV23-1 is identified as an open reading frame with a role that is uncertain. With 2 bases removed from V and 1 base from J, the gap between germline ends came to 7 bases. The CDR3 is 14 amino acids. The CDR3 nucleotides read TGCGCCAGCAGTCAACTTCCTCGCACAGATACGCAGTATTTT. This codes for CASSQLPRTDTQYF.

This clone was observed once. J is TRBJ1-3 and V is TRBV4-1; D gene unclear. Germline CDR1 MGHRA, CDR2 YSYEKL. The CDR3 covers 16 residues. Trimming left V 1 base short and J 0 bases short, with 10 bases between. CDR3 DNA sequence: TGCGCCAGCAGCCAAGTCCGGACTTTCTCTGGAAACACCATATATTTT. It specifies CASSQVRTFSGNTIYF.

The chain links TRBV5-4 to TRBJ1-3; tentative D call: TRBD1 (5 bases). Germline CDR1 and CDR2: SGHNT and YYREEE (reference sequence). The germline V and J ends were trimmed by 3 bases and 0 bases, with 10 bases remaining between them. The CDR3 is made up of 15 amino acids. The CDR3 reads CASSSSGHSGNTIYF. CDR3 nucleotide sequence: TGTGCCAGCAGCTCTTCAGGGCACTCTGGAAACACCATATATTTT.

CDR3 protein: CAISSFGDSRYEQYF. The CDR3 DNA reads TGTGCCATCAGTTCTTTCGGTGATAGTCGCTACGAGCAGTACTTC. This chain connects TRBV10-3 to TRBJ2-7, with no clear D. The V gene's germline CDR1 is ENHRY and CDR2 SYGVKD. V was pared by 5 bases and J by 3 bases, with 17 bases between. The CDR3 loop spans 15 amino acids.

This rearrangement joins TRBV19 to TRBJ2-5, with TRBD1 matching over 7 bases. Losses at the gene ends were 6 bases for V and 5 bases for J; bases not matched to a gene: 9. Per germline, CDR1 LNHDA and CDR2 SQIVND (reference sequence). This CDR3 is built from 14 residues. The CDR3 is CASSPRGSGETQYF. DNA for the CDR3: TGTGCCAGTAGCCCCAGGGGGAGTGGGGAGACCCAGTACTTC.